This T cell receptor beta chain was identified in a study of T cells in Graves' hyperthyroidism and ophthalmopathy. Overall study context: Peripheral blood was secured at the point of initial diagnosis, before any treatment.

The germline V gene has CDR1 KGHSH and CDR2 LQKENI. The CDR3 is 14 residues long. V dropped 5 bases and J dropped 1 base, with 11 bases sitting between them. There are a few counts of this clonotype. The antigen remains unidentified. TCR beta CDR3 regions were amplified from RNA. The primer set for the first-round RT-PCR of the TCR CDR3 was HTBI. Using its own MiXCR run on the multiplex PCR reads, TCRdb lists one record per CDR3 protein. Counted here are 400,000 or so distinct CDR3 sequences, roughly 15% occurring once; the ten biggest clones make up roughly 20%. General observations from the study: Classification by a 13 V-J model distinguished ophthalmopathy from stable hyperthyroidism.

The specimen sequenced was blood. The V gene is TRBV18, the J gene TRBJ1-1, with D unresolved. The receptor was derived from a woman in her sixties or seventies with Graves' ophthalmopathy. The CDR3 loop reads CASSEVTENTEAFF. The CDR3 region has the DNA TGTGCCAGCTCAGAAGTGACGGAGAACACTGAAGCTTTCTTT.